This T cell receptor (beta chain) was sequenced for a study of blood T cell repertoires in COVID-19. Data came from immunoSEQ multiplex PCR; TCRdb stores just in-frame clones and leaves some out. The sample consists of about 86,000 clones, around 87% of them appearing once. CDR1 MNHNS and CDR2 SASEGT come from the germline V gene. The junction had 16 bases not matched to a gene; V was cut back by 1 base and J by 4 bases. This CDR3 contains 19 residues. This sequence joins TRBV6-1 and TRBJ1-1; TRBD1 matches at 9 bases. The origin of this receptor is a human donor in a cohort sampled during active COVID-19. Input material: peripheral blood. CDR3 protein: CASSEEPVWGQGVGTEAFF. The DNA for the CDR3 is TGTGCCAGCAGTGAAGAACCCGTTTGGGGACAGGGTGTAGGCACTGAAGCTTTCTTT.